These 32 T cell receptor beta chains originate from one sample sequenced in a study of blood T cell repertoires in COVID-19. TCRdb's copy holds only in-frame clones and misses some; the assay was immunoSEQ multiplex PCR. The table includes about 370,000 clones, 80% to 90% detected once. Sequencing was carried out using PBMCs or T cells enriched from blood (not recorded which). The receptors were sampled from a man younger than 35 who had recovered from COVID-19.

The rearrangement links TRBV2 to TRBJ2-5, with TRBD1 matching over 7 bases. Germline CDR1 and CDR2: SNHLY and FYNNEI. This CDR3 spans 14 amino acids. The V and J ends lost 5 bases and 1 base, in that order; junction bases with no gene match: 4. This CDR3 is CASSSQGTQETQYF. CDR3 sequence (DNA): TGTGCCAGCAGTTCACAGGGGACCCAAGAGACCCAGTACTTC.

This clone has a single count. This chain connects TRBV7-9 to TRBJ1-2; possible D gene TRBD1, 5 bases. Germline assignment: CDR1 SEHNR and CDR2 FQNEAQ (reference sequence). This CDR3 contains 12 residues. V lost 5 bases and J lost 8, with 12 bases in between. CDR3 sequence reads: CASSLGLRGYTF. In DNA form, the CDR3 reads TGTGCCAGCAGCCTGGGACTCCGAGGCTACACCTTC.

The rearrangement uses TRBV6-1 and TRBJ2-7; 7 bases align to TRBD1. CDR1 is MNHNS and CDR2 is SASEGT in the germline V gene. After removal of 3 bases from V and 2 bases from J, the junction contained 4 bases not matched to a gene. The CDR3 totals 14 residues. The CDR3 nucleotides are TGTGCCAGCAGTGACTACAGGGGAACCTACGAGCAGTACTTC. Amino acids: CASSDYRGTYEQYF.

The chain recombines TRBV7-3 with TRBJ2-5, with 10 bases identical to TRBD1. V trimming: 4 bases; J trimming: 5 bases; junction bases outside the gene matches: 10. CDR1 SGHTA and CDR2 FQGTGA come from the germline V gene. The CDR3 is 16 residues long. Here the CDR3 reads CASSSNPPGQGETQYF. As DNA, the CDR3 is TGTGCCAGCAGCTCCAACCCCCCGGGACAGGGGGAGACCCAGTACTTC.

The chain recombines TRBV6-4 with TRBJ1-5; possible D gene TRBD1, 5 bases. This CDR3 is 12 amino acids long. Germline-derived CDR1 and CDR2 are MRHNA and SNTAGT. Deletions cut 8 bases from V and 5 bases from J, with 10 bases between. The CDR3 nucleotides read TGTGCCAGCGGGACGGGGGATCAGCCCCAGCATTTT. As protein: CASGTGDQPQHF.

The CDR3 sequence is CASSPMEGSGRADTQYF. The DNA for the CDR3 is TGTGCCAGCAGCCCGATGGAAGGTAGCGGGAGGGCAGATACGCAGTATTTT. The chain links TRBV11-2 to TRBJ2-3; TRBD2 agrees at 11 bases. The trim removed 5 bases at V and 4 bases at J, leaving 11 bases unmatched. This CDR3 is built from 17 residues. Germline V gene data show CDR1 as SGHAT and CDR2 as FQNNGV.

The rearrangement joins TRBV18 to TRBJ2-3; TRBD2 aligns across 15 bases. The germline CDR1 and CDR2 sequences are KGHSH and LQKENI. V lost 6 bases, J lost 4 bases, and 5 bases stayed unmatched. The CDR3 is made up of 16 amino acids. The CDR3, as DNA: TGTGCCAGCTCCGTACGGACTAGCGGGAGGGCAGATACGCAGTATTTT. Residues: CASSVRTSGRADTQYF.

The chain has TRBV5-4 and TRBJ2-3; D may be TRBD2 (6 bases). CDR1 and CDR2 (germline): SGHNT, YYREEE (reference sequence). With 4 bases removed from V and 0 bases from J, the gap between germline ends came to 12 bases. CDR3 length equals 15 residues. This CDR3 is CASSIGGASTDTQYF. Written as DNA, the CDR3 is TGTGCCAGCAGCATCGGGGGTGCTAGCACAGATACGCAGTATTTT.

The chain joins TRBV11-1 to TRBJ2-7; possibly TRBD2 for D (6 bases). Trimming removed 4 bases at V and 7 bases at J, with 17 bases between. CDR3 length: 14 amino acids. Germline lookup yields CDR1 SGHAT and CDR2 FQDESV (reference sequence). The DNA for the CDR3 is TGTGCCAGCAGCTCTCAGCAACTAGCAAATGAGCAGTACTTC. It codes for CASSSQQLANEQYF.

The rearrangement links TRBV7-9 to TRBJ1-2, with 9 positions matching TRBD1. With V trimmed by 5 bases and J by 4 bases, 8 bases remained unmatched. The CDR3 runs to 15 residues. Per the germline V gene, CDR1 is SEHNR and CDR2 is FQNEAQ (reference sequence). The CDR3, as DNA: TGTGCCAGCAGCGCCAACAGGGGGCAACGCTATGGCTACACCTTC. Its translation is CASSANRGQRYGYTF.

The chain couples TRBV5-4 to TRBJ2-1; D call uncertain. The V gene lost 0 bases and the J gene lost 4 bases, with 11 bases spanning the gap. This CDR3 spans 15 amino acids. The V gene's germline CDR1 is SGHNT and CDR2 YYREEE (reference sequence). The CDR3 DNA sequence: TGTGCCAGCAGCTTGGTCCCGGCCGGGTACAATGAGCAGTTCTTC. It translates to CASSLVPAGYNEQFF.

This clone was picked up a small number of times. V gene TRBV18 combines with J gene TRBJ2-1; 7 nucleotides line up with TRBD1. The V and J ends lost 5 bases and 4 bases, in that order; junction bases with no gene match: 5. Germline-derived CDR1 and CDR2 are KGHSH and LQKENI. CDR3 size: 14 residues. CDR3 sequence: CASSAPGQYNEQFF. The CDR3 region has the DNA TGTGCCAGCTCAGCTCCGGGACAGTACAATGAGCAGTTCTTC. The full variable domain, rest sourced from reference TRBV18 and TRBJ2-1, is NAGVMQNPRHLVRRRGQEARLRCSPMKGHSHVYWYRQLPEEGLKFMVYLQKENIIDESGMPKERFSAEFPKEGPSILRIQQVVRGDSAAYFCASSAPGQYNEQFFGPGTRLTVL.

The rearrangement links TRBV24-1 to TRBJ1-5; TRBD1 agrees at 7 bases. The CDR3 runs to 14 residues. Germline CDR1 and CDR2: KGHDR and SFDVKD. The V segment lost 4 bases and the J segment 5 bases; nucleotides outside the gene matches: 4. Here the CDR3 reads CATSEGGGYQPQHF. CDR3 nucleotides: TGTGCCACCAGTGAAGGGGGCGGGTATCAGCCCCAGCATTTT.

The chain joins TRBV5-1 to TRBJ1-6; D possibly corresponds to TRBD1 (5 bases). The CDR3 is 18 residues long. Germline V lookup: CDR1 SGHRS, CDR2 YFSETQ. Trimming cost V 2 bases and J 5 bases, with 20 bases left between them. CDR3 residues: CASSLVSTTGGNNSPLHF. For the CDR3, the DNA is TGCGCCAGCAGCTTAGTGTCGACTACGGGGGGGAATAATTCACCCCTCCACTTT.

This CDR3 is CASSLELGLAAQYF. CDR3 sequence (DNA): TGTGCCAGCAGCTTAGAATTAGGACTAGCGGCGCAGTATTTT. The chain joins TRBV11-2 to TRBJ2-3, with 10 nucleotides matching TRBD2. The germline V gene has CDR1 SGHAT and CDR2 FQNNGV. V was pared by 0 bases and J by 10 bases, with 4 bases of the junction left unmatched. The CDR3 has 14 residues.

The genes are TRBV4-1 and TRBJ2-7, with 9 bases lining up with TRBD1. Germline loops: CDR1 MGHRA, CDR2 YSYEKL. This CDR3 has 16 residues. Germline trimming cut 1 base from V and 3 bases from J; bases unmatched to any gene: 7. CDR3 DNA: TGCGCCAGCAGCCAAGCAGGGGGACAGGGATTCTACGAGCAGTACTTC. Residues: CASSQAGGQGFYEQYF.

This clone was observed once. The CDR3 sequence is CASSSNTGAGELFF. The DNA for the CDR3 is TGTGCCAGCAGCTCGAATACAGGGGCCGGGGAGCTGTTTTTT. The V and J genes are TRBV7-3 and TRBJ2-2; TRBD1 matches 7 bases. This CDR3 spans 14 amino acids. In germline, CDR1 is SGHTA, CDR2 FQGTGA. Unmatched junction bases numbered 5, after V lost 4 bases and J lost 6 bases. The full variable domain, rest sourced from reference TRBV7-3 and TRBJ2-2, is GAGVSQTPSNKVTEKGKYVELRCDPISGHTALYWYRQSLGQGPEFLIYFQGTGAADDSGLPNDRFFAVRPEGSVSTLKIQRTERGDSAVYLCASSSNTGAGELFFGEGSRLTVL.

J is TRBJ2-2 and V is TRBV7-7, with D uncertain. The CDR3 consists of 16 residues. Germline V gene data show CDR1 as SSHAT and CDR2 as FNYEAQ (reference sequence). V was shortened by 5 bases and J by 0 bases, with 13 bases between the two germline ends. CDR3 DNA: TGTGCCAGCAGCCCGTCTGGGCCTTCGAACACCGGGGAGCTGTTTTTT. It codes for CASSPSGPSNTGELFF.

This chain uses TRBV3-1 (or the pseudogene TRBV3-2) with TRBJ1-2, with D maybe TRBD1 (6 bases). V was pared by 0 bases and J by 6 bases, with 14 bases between. CDR3 size: 15 residues. CDR1 LGHDT and CDR2 YNNKEL come from the germline V gene (reference sequence). CDR3 amino acids: CASSQDLVQGHGYTF. CDR3 nucleotide sequence: TGTGCCAGCAGCCAAGATCTTGTACAGGGCCATGGCTACACCTTC.

V usage is TRBV6-5 and J usage is TRBJ1-5; tentative D call: TRBD1 (5 bases). With 9 bases removed from V and 1 base from J, the gap between germline ends came to 16 bases. Per the germline V gene, CDR1 is MNHEY and CDR2 is SVGAGI. The CDR3 sequence is 15 residues long. The CDR3 DNA is TGTGCCAGTCTAATTGGACACACCAGCAATCAGCCCCAGCATTTT. Amino acids: CASLIGHTSNQPQHF.

The chain has TRBV29-1 and TRBJ2-7; weak D call: TRBD2 (5 bases). V was pared by 6 bases and J by 2 bases, with 20 bases between. There are 15 residues in the CDR3. In germline, CDR1 is SQVTM, CDR2 ANQGSEA. CDR3 sequence reads: CSVLKLRGSAYEQYF. The DNA of the CDR3 is TGCAGCGTCCTTAAATTAAGAGGGAGTGCCTACGAGCAGTACTTC.

The sample holds one count of this clone. CDR3 nucleotide sequence: TGTGCCAGCAGCTTATTCCCCTTTTCGGACAGGAGCAATCAGCCCCAGCATTTT. This codes for CASSLFPFSDRSNQPQHF. The chain joins TRBV7-6 to TRBJ1-5, with 7 bases that match TRBD1. J lost 1 base, V lost 2 bases, and 11 bases had no gene match. Germline loops: CDR1 SGHVS, CDR2 FNYEAQ. The CDR3 extends over 18 amino acids.

The rearrangement uses TRBV7-3 and TRBJ1-2; tentatively, D is TRBD1 (5 bases). Germline-derived CDR1 and CDR2 are SGHTA and FQGTGA. The CDR3 has 14 amino acids. V was cut by 2 bases and J by 4 bases, with 11 bases left in between. The CDR3 coding sequence is TGTGCCAGCAGCTTAGGTCAGGGAGGCTATGGCTACACCTTC. Amino acid sequence: CASSLGQGGYGYTF. Looking up the rest from reference TRBV7-3 and TRBJ1-2 gives the full variable domain: GAGVSQTPSNKVTEKGKYVELRCDPISGHTALYWYRQSLGQGPEFLIYFQGTGAADDSGLPNDRFFAVRPEGSVSTLKIQRTERGDSAVYLCASSLGQGGYGYTFGSGTRLTVV.

The chain links TRBV6-2 or TRBV6-3 to TRBJ1-2; possibly TRBD1 for D (6 bases). The CDR3 contains 13 residues. CDR1 MNHEY and CDR2 SVGEGT come from the germline V gene. V shed 5 bases and J shed 7 bases, with 14 bases lying between them. The CDR3 here is CASSLKTGGGYTF. DNA of the CDR3: TGTGCCAGCAGTCTAAAGACAGGCGGTGGCTACACCTTC.

The CDR3 here is CASLLSGTQQGGQYF. In nucleotides, the CDR3 is TGTGCCAGCCTCCTCTCGGGGACCCAACAGGGGGGGCAGTATTTT. The chain recombines TRBV27 with TRBJ2-3, with 8 bases fitting TRBD1. The CDR3 loop spans 15 amino acids. V lost 8 bases and J lost 11; bases outside the gene matches: 18. CDR1 is MNHEY, CDR2 SMNVEV, per germline (reference sequence).

The V and J genes are TRBV6-5 and TRBJ2-7; 9 bases are shared with TRBD2. Trimming at V came to 0 bases and at J to 4 bases, leaving 7 bases not matched to a gene. From germline, CDR1 is MNHEY and CDR2 SVGAGI. This CDR3 is built from 16 residues. In DNA form, the CDR3 reads TGTGCCAGCAGTTACTCGCCTAGCGGGGTGATATACGAGCAGTACTTC. Amino acid sequence: CASSYSPSGVIYEQYF.

The gene calls are TRBV30 and TRBJ1-3, with TRBD1 as a possible D gene (6 bases). Germline CDR1 GTSNPN, CDR2 SVGIG (reference sequence). The CDR3 is 13 amino acids. Trimming cost V 5 bases and J 4 bases, with 12 bases left between them. CDR3 in amino acids: CAWGDRPGNTIYF. In DNA, the CDR3 is TGTGCCTGGGGCGACAGGCCCGGAAACACCATATATTTT. The entire variable domain, with the rest obtained from reference TRBV30 and TRBJ1-3, is as follows: SQTIHQWPATLVQPVGSPLSLECTVEGTSNPNLYWYRQAAGRGLQLLFYSVGIGQISSEVPQNLSASRPQDRQFILSSKKLLLSDSGFYLCAWGDRPGNTIYFGEGSWLTVV.

The V and J genes are TRBV7-9 and TRBJ2-1, with a weak D call TRBD2 (6 bases). The CDR3 totals 14 residues. Germline V gene data show CDR1 as SEHNR and CDR2 as FQNEAQ (reference sequence). V was pared by 4 bases and J by 7 bases, with 14 bases between. The CDR3 DNA sequence: TGTGCCAGCAGCTCCATGGGCGGGGAGAATGAGCAGTTCTTC. Its translation is CASSSMGGENEQFF.

The rearrangement joins TRBV28 to TRBJ2-7, with 10 positions matching TRBD2. J was trimmed by 6 bases and V by 7 bases; bases with no gene match: 6. Germline V gene lookup returns CDR1 MDHEN and CDR2 SYDVKM. The length of the CDR3 is 13 residues. CDR3 loop: CASIGLAGVEQYF. CDR3 in DNA: TGTGCCAGCATCGGGCTAGCGGGAGTCGAGCAGTACTTC.

V gene TRBV28 combines with J gene TRBJ2-4, with D uncertain. The CDR3 is 12 residues long. Germline CDR1 is MDHEN and CDR2 is SYDVKM. Trimming pared 8 bases from V and 10 bases from J, leaving 15 bases between. For the CDR3, the DNA is TGTGCCAGCGGAGCCCCGGTTCGGATTCAGTACTTC. Translation gives CASGAPVRIQYF.

The V call is TRBV5-6, the J call TRBJ2-7; TRBD2 might be the D (6 bases). V was trimmed by 2 bases and J by 3 bases, leaving 9 bases between them. In germline, CDR1 is SGHDT, CDR2 YYEEEE. The CDR3 totals 13 residues. The CDR3 spells CASSFAGHYEQYF. CDR3 nucleotides: TGTGCCAGCAGCTTTGCGGGGCACTACGAGCAGTACTTC.

The chain joins TRBV19 to TRBJ1-1; D uncertain. V was trimmed by 6 bases and J by 5 bases, leaving 19 bases between them. The CDR3 runs 15 residues. Germline CDR1 LNHDA, CDR2 SQIVND (reference sequence). The CDR3 sequence is CASSDLIFRRTEAFF. DNA for the CDR3: TGTGCCAGTAGCGACCTCATTTTTCGGAGGACTGAAGCTTTCTTT.